This T cell receptor beta chain was captured in a study of early T cells in non-severe SARS-CoV-2 infection. The wider study: Sequencing was performed on bulk RNA from unsorted whole blood, leaving chains unpaired.

Individual cDNA molecules were tagged with unique molecular identifiers, the study reported. MiXCR, run by TCRdb on the 5' RACE reads, gives a single entry per CDR3 protein. The data contain more than 55,000 distinct CDR3 sequences, about 4.9% of them singletons. This clonotype was observed a handful of times. Its antigen is still unknown. Whole-study findings and limits: Clonotype matching in VDJdb favored anti-spike CD8 responses and did not capture private and CD4 specificities.

In germline, CDR1 is LNHDA, CDR2 SQIVND (reference sequence). With 5 bases clipped from V and 6 bases from J, the junction kept 13 bases outside the gene matches. CDR3 length equals 17 residues. The specimen was whole blood, collected at baseline. This chain uses TRBV19 with TRBJ1-4; 9 nucleotides line up with TRBD1. This clonotype originated in an adult who was a healthcare worker with PCR-confirmed SARS-CoV-2 infection or an uninfected control (not recorded which). The donor label of this sample is uncertain. CDR3 nucleotide sequence: TGTGCCAGTAGTTATTCCGGGACAGGGAAAGCGGATGAAAAACTGTTTTTT. It translates to CASSYSGTGKADEKLFF. The full variable domain, completed using reference TRBV19 and TRBJ1-4, is DGGITQSPKYLFRKEGQNVTLSCEQNLNHDAMYWYRQDPGQGLRLIYYSQIVNDFQKGDIAEGYSVSREKKESFPLTVTSAQKNPTAFYLCASSYSGTGKADEKLFFGSGTQLSVL.